This T cell receptor beta chain is drawn from a study of Ad26.COV2.S vaccination and SARS-CoV-2 variants. In the study overall: The donor was enrolled in the Ad26.COV2.S arm of the COV1001 trial.

A word on this clone: Its specificity is unknown.

This CDR3 region has 15 residues. The germline gives CDR1 SGHDT, CDR2 YYEEEE. The V gene lost 3 bases and the J gene lost 1 base, with 11 bases spanning the gap. General study findings and limits: With respect to non-spike TCR breadth, vaccine and placebo recipients were similar.

Clones were sequenced by immunoSEQ multiplex PCR, and TCRdb holds only the in-frame ones, with some missing. The repertoire holds some 350,000 clones, with about 90% as singletons. The treatment denotes: 15 to 20 received Ad26.COV2.S at low or high dose, single or two shots; roughly five received placebo; per-sample allocation not given. Sampling was done on day 63 after the first vaccine or placebo injection. This Boston cohort included adults aged 18-55 years. This receptor was taken from a person between 18 and 60 years old who received the Ad26.COV2.S COVID-19 vaccine or a placebo. This material consisted of peripheral blood, taken in a trial of Ad26.COV2.S vaccine versus placebo. This chain connects TRBV5-6 to TRBJ1-5; D not resolved. As DNA, the CDR3 is TGTGCCAGCAGCTCGTGGAGGGCGAGCAATCAGCCCCAGCATTTT. Translating gives CASSSWRASNQPQHF. Full variable domain (rest looked up from reference TRBV5-6 and TRBJ1-5): DAGVTQSPTHLIKTRGQQVTLRCSPKSGHDTVSWYQQALGQGPQFIFQYYEEEERQRGNFPDRFSGHQFPNYSSELNVNALLLGDSALYLCASSSWRASNQPQHFGDGTRLSIL.